A selection of T cell receptor beta chains follows, all from one sample in a study of blood T cell repertoires in COVID-19. TCRdb's table, derived via immunoSEQ multiplex PCR, lists solely in-frame clones and lacks some. The sample contains about 280,000 clones, around 90% of which appear only once. The sample was peripheral blood. The receptors were gathered from a man aged 18 to 29 with active or convalescent COVID-19. Each CDR3 is given with its conserved first and last residue. D genes are given only for firm matches. Some rows have no size entry. The others give once, few or many, or a class for an expanded clone.

clone size,D gene,V gene,J gene,CDR3 protein,CDR3 DNA
once,-,TRBV19,TRBJ1-2,CASSIDPLGANYGYTF,TGTGCCAGTAGTATAGACCCTTTAGGAGCTAACTATGGCTACACCTTC
-,-,TRBV11-2,TRBJ1-1,CASEPLRGKETEAFF,TGTGCCAGCGAACCCCTAAGGGGAAAGGAGACTGAAGCTTTCTTT
-,-,TRBV21-1,TRBJ1-1,CASSKVGQVNTEAFF,TGTGCCAGCAGCAAAGTAGGACAGGTGAACACTGAAGCTTTCTTT
-,-,TRBV10-2,TRBJ2-3,CASSLGPDTQYF,TGCGCCAGCAGTTTGGGCCCAGATACGCAGTATTTT
-,-,TRBV27,TRBJ2-7,CASSPSSYEQYF,TGTGCCAGCAGTCCGAGCTCCTACGAGCAGTACTTC
-,TRBD1,TRBV19,TRBJ2-7,CASSTRDRIYEQYF,TGTGCCAGTAGTACCCGGGACAGGATATACGAGCAGTACTTC
-,-,TRBV19,TRBJ1-2,CASSIAEANYGYTF,TGTGCCAGTAGTATCGCGGAAGCTAACTATGGCTACACCTTC
-,-,TRBV7-2,TRBJ2-4,CASSGGGAVLKNIQYF,TGTGCCAGCAGTGGTGGAGGGGCGGTCCTCAAAAACATTCAGTACTTC
once,TRBD1,TRBV27,TRBJ2-5,CASSTTGGTQETQYF,TGTGCCAGCAGTACGACAGGGGGCACACAAGAGACCCAGTACTTC
few,-,TRBV5-1,TRBJ1-1,CASSFDFNTEAFF,TGCGCCAGCAGTTTCGACTTCAACACTGAAGCTTTCTTT
-,TRBD1,TRBV7-9,TRBJ2-5,CASSLADRGSQETQYF,TGTGCCAGCAGCCTAGCGGACAGGGGGTCCCAAGAGACCCAGTACTTC
once,TRBD1,TRBV6-1,TRBJ1-2,CASSPDRAGYTF,TGTGCCAGCAGCCCGGACAGGGCCGGCTACACCTTC
-,TRBD1,TRBV7-2,TRBJ1-5,CASSWTGSQPQHF,TGTGCCAGCAGCTGGACAGGGTCTCAGCCCCAGCATTTT
-,-,TRBV27,TRBJ2-1,CAISTDYNEQFF,TGTGCCATCTCGACAGACTACAATGAGCAGTTCTTC
-,-,TRBV5-1,TRBJ1-1,CASRPREVQNTEAFF,TGCGCCAGCAGACCCCGGGAGGTACAAAACACTGAAGCTTTCTTT
-,-,TRBV3-1/TRBV3-2,TRBJ2-7,CASSQTAVYEQYF,TGTGCCAGCAGCCAAACCGCCGTCTACGAGCAGTACTTC
-,-,TRBV7-6,TRBJ2-7,CASSRGTYRVNEQYF,TGTGCCAGCAGCCGCGGTACATACAGGGTAAACGAGCAGTACTTC
-,-,TRBV6-2/TRBV6-3,TRBJ2-7,CASSYPTFYEQYF,TGTGCCAGCAGTTACCCGACATTTTACGAGCAGTACTTC
-,TRBD1,TRBV6-5,TRBJ1-4,CASLDREGEKLFF,TGTGCCAGCCTGGACAGGGAAGGAGAAAAACTGTTTTTT
once,TRBD1,TRBV7-2,TRBJ1-1,CASSGTGTVLSEAGF,TGTGCCAGCAGCGGAACCGGGACAGTTCTTTCGGAGGCCGGGTTT
-,-,TRBV5-5,TRBJ1-2,CASSLDSTYGYTF,TGTGCCAGCAGCTTAGACAGCACCTATGGCTACACCTTC
-,TRBD1,TRBV3-1/TRBV3-2,TRBJ1-5,CASSHGQGSNQPQHF,TGTGCCAGCAGCCATGGACAGGGGAGCAATCAGCCCCAGCATTTT
-,-,TRBV19,TRBJ2-2,CASSASREVGELFF,TGTGCCAGTAGTGCCTCCAGGGAGGTCGGGGAGCTGTTTTTT
-,-,TRBV10-3,TRBJ2-1,CATTGGQGGEQFF,TGTGCCACTACGGGGGGCCAGGGAGGTGAGCAGTTCTTC